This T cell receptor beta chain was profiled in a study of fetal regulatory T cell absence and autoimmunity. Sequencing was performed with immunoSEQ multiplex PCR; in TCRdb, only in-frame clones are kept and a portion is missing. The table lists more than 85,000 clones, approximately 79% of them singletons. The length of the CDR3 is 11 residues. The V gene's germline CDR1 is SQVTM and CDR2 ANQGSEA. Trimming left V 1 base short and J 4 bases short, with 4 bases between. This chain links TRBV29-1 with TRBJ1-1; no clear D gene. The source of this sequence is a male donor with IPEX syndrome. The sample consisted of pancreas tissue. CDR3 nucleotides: TGCAGCGTTGAAGGGGGCACTGAAGCTTTCTTT. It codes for CSVEGGTEAFF.